The 29 T cell receptor beta chains in this list originate from one sample, sequenced in a study of OX40 agonist ivuxolimab in advanced cancers. Generated by immunoSEQ multiplex PCR, the TCRdb table keeps only in-frame clones and is missing some. Here the sample spans approximately 60,000 clones, approximately 80% being singletons. The starting material was CD4+ or CD8+ T cells sorted from blood, obtained in a trial of the OX40 agonist ivuxolimab. These receptors originate from an adult with an advanced solid tumor such as melanoma, head and neck, liver or kidney cancer.

DNA for the CDR3: TGCGCCAGCAGCAAGGGACTAGCGGGAGGAGGCTACGAGCAGTACTTC. Translation: CASSKGLAGGGYEQYF. V and J are TRBV5-1 and TRBJ2-7, with 15 bases matching TRBD2. Germline CDR1 reads SGHRS; CDR2 reads YFSETQ. This CDR3 spans 16 amino acids. The V gene end was trimmed by 4 bases and the J gene end by 3 bases; junction bases not matched to a gene: 5. Supplemented by reference TRBV5-1 and TRBJ2-7, the full variable domain reads KAGVTQTPRYLIKTRGQQVTLSCSPISGHRSVSWYQQTPGQGLQFLFEYFSETQRNKGNFPGRFSGRQFSNSRSEMNVSTLELGDSALYLCASSKGLAGGGYEQYFGPGTRLTVT.

This clone was seen a few times. J is TRBJ1-3 and V is TRBV7-2; D is uncertain. Germline values: CDR1 SGHTA, CDR2 FQGNSA. Trimming cost V 0 bases and J 4 bases, with 10 bases left between them. The CDR3 is 15 amino acids. As DNA, the CDR3 is TGTGCCAGCAGCTTAGCCTTTAAAGCGGGAAACACCATATATTTT. Amino acids: CASSLAFKAGNTIYF.

The rearrangement uses TRBV4-3 and TRBJ1-1, with D hard to call. Germline-derived CDR1 and CDR2 are LGHNA and YSLEER. The ends were cut back, 0 bases at V and 1 base at J, with 9 bases in the middle. This CDR3 has 15 amino acids. The DNA for the CDR3 is TGCGCCAGCAGCCAAGATCCCGGGCAGAACACTGAAGCTTTCTTT. This translates into CASSQDPGQNTEAFF.

In its sample, this clone was seen a few times. The sample carries other DNA sequences with the same CDR3. The chain uses TRBV7-3 and TRBJ2-1; no firm D call. The CDR3 is 11 residues long. CDR1 and CDR2 from the germline V gene are SGHTA and FQGTGA. Trimming pared 0 bases from V and 7 bases from J, leaving 1 base between. CDR3: CASSLTNEQFF. The CDR3 DNA reads as TGTGCCAGCAGCTTAACTAATGAGCAGTTCTTC.

The chain links TRBV7-9 to TRBJ2-4; no clear D gene. Trimming took 7 bases from V and 0 from J, leaving 7 bases between them. CDR1 and CDR2 from the germline V gene are SEHNR and FQNEAQ (reference sequence). The CDR3 runs to 13 residues. The CDR3 nucleotides read TGTGCCAGCACCCCATTAGCCAAAAACATTCAGTACTTC. Encoded protein: CASTPLAKNIQYF.

This clone was counted a few times. This chain links TRBV27 with TRBJ2-5, with 7 bases that match TRBD1. The CDR3 is made up of 16 amino acids. In germline, CDR1 is MNHEY, CDR2 SMNVEV (reference sequence). The trim removed 0 bases at V and 3 bases at J, leaving 7 bases unmatched. The CDR3 region has the DNA TGTGCCAGCAGTTTATCTACGGCTACAGGGGAAGAGACCCAGTACTTC. This codes for CASSLSTATGEETQYF.

V is TRBV6-1 and J is TRBJ2-7; D remains ambiguous. Trimming took off 3 bases at V and 4 bases at J, with 16 bases between the two ends. This CDR3 is 15 amino acids long. From germline, CDR1 is MNHNS and CDR2 SASEGT. CDR3 DNA sequence: TGTGCCAGCAGTGAGTACGTAAGACCTGCTTACGAGCAGTACTTC. Its translation is CASSEYVRPAYEQYF.

The CDR3 sequence: CASSLGQGTDTQYF. The DNA for the CDR3 is TGCGCCAGCAGCCTCGGACAGGGTACAGATACGCAGTATTTT. The V and J genes are TRBV4-1 and TRBJ2-3; 8 nucleotides line up with TRBD1. The germline gives CDR1 MGHRA, CDR2 YSYEKL. CDR3 length: 14 amino acids. Germline trimming cut 4 bases from V and 3 bases from J; bases unmatched to any gene: 3.

This clone was seen a handful of times. This sequence joins TRBV14 and TRBJ1-1; tentative D call: TRBD1 (5 bases). Germline V CDR1 and CDR2: SGHDN, FVKESK. The CDR3 is 13 amino acids. V lost 1 base and J lost 7, with 10 bases in between. CDR3 region: CASSQAGGGEAFF. CDR3 in DNA: TGTGCCAGCAGCCAAGCCGGCGGGGGTGAAGCTTTCTTT.

The V and J genes are TRBV5-5 and TRBJ1-5, with 8 bases that match TRBD1. Germline CDR1 is SGHKS and CDR2 is YYEKEE (reference sequence). The CDR3 runs 15 residues. The V gene end was trimmed by 0 bases and the J gene end by 6 bases; junction bases not matched to a gene: 5. The CDR3 loop is CASSLDRGRLQPQHF. CDR3 nucleotide sequence: TGTGCCAGCAGCTTGGACAGGGGGAGACTTCAGCCCCAGCATTTT.

The J gene is TRBJ2-5, the V gene TRBV5-1; D gene uncertain. The CDR3 is 13 residues long. CDR1 and CDR2 from the germline V gene are SGHRS and YFSETQ. With 0 bases removed from V and 6 bases from J, the gap between germline ends came to 9 bases. CDR3 region: CASSLVGMKTQYF. CDR3 nucleotides: TGCGCCAGCAGCTTGGTAGGGATGAAGACCCAGTACTTC.

The chain links TRBV30 to TRBJ2-5; D ambiguous. The CDR3 is made up of 12 amino acids. Trimming took off 2 bases at V and 4 bases at J, with 8 bases between the two ends. Germline V gene sequence: CDR1 GTSNPN, CDR2 SVGIG (reference sequence). CDR3 in amino acids: CAWSQARETQYF. DNA for the CDR3: TGTGCCTGGAGTCAAGCGCGAGAGACCCAGTACTTC.

CDR3 DNA: TGTGCCAGCAGCCCACTTGGGGGGACGGTCTATGGCTACACCTTC. It translates to CASSPLGGTVYGYTF. The chain has TRBV9 and TRBJ1-2; D may be TRBD1 (5 bases). CDR1 and CDR2 (germline): SGDLS, YYNGEE. There are 15 residues in the CDR3. V lost 4 bases and J 4 bases, leaving 17 bases between the germline ends.

This chain joins TRBV5-1 and TRBJ2-5; 14 nucleotides agree with TRBD2. The junction had 6 bases not matched to a gene; V was cut back by 3 bases and J by 5 bases. This CDR3 is built from 16 residues. Germline CDR1 and CDR2: SGHRS and YFSETQ. The CDR3 sequence is CASSWGGLAGEETQYF. The CDR3 nucleotides are TGCGCCAGCAGCTGGGGGGGACTAGCGGGAGAGGAGACCCAGTACTTC.

The rearrangement links TRBV7-6 to TRBJ2-1; 7 nucleotides line up with TRBD2. This CDR3 is 15 amino acids long. CDR1 and CDR2 from the germline V gene are SGHVS and FNYEAQ. The V segment lost 1 base and the J segment 6 bases; nucleotides outside the gene matches: 6. CDR3 residues: CASSLELARFNEQFF. CDR3 bases: TGTGCCAGCAGCTTAGAACTAGCGCGCTTCAATGAGCAGTTCTTC.

The V and J genes are TRBV9 and TRBJ1-2; TRBD1 matches 12 bases. V gave up 5 bases and J gave up 2 bases; unmatched junction bases: 10. Germline values: CDR1 SGDLS, CDR2 YYNGEE. This CDR3 contains 17 residues. The CDR3 spells CASSAGTGGGGNYGYTF. The CDR3 coding sequence is TGTGCCAGCAGTGCCGGGACAGGGGGCGGAGGGAACTATGGCTACACCTTC.

This clone was detected a few times. The chain uses TRBV28 and TRBJ2-5; the match to TRBD2 covers 15 bases. The CDR3 covers 16 residues. Trimming took 5 bases from V and 5 from J; bases not matched to a gene: 6. CDR1 and CDR2 from the germline V gene are MDHEN and SYDVKM. The CDR3 spells CASSRTSGRVAETQYF. Written as DNA, the CDR3 is TGTGCCAGCAGTCGGACTAGCGGGAGGGTGGCGGAGACCCAGTACTTC.

The J gene is TRBJ1-2, the V gene TRBV6-9; 7 bases fit TRBD1. Unmatched junction bases numbered 10, after V lost 4 bases and J lost 2 bases. CDR1 is MNHGY, CDR2 SVAAGI, per germline. The CDR3 loop spans 16 amino acids. CDR3 DNA: TGTGCCAGCAGTTTGTTCCGGGACAGCTCGAACTATGGCTACACCTTC. Its translation is CASSLFRDSSNYGYTF.

The chain joins TRBV5-1 to TRBJ2-3; possibly TRBD1 for D (5 bases). Germline loops: CDR1 SGHRS, CDR2 YFSETQ. V was shortened by 2 bases and J by 2 bases, with 9 bases between the two germline ends. The length of the CDR3 is 14 residues. This CDR3 is CASSLKGNTDTQYF. Written as DNA, the CDR3 is TGCGCCAGCAGCTTAAAGGGGAACACAGATACGCAGTATTTT.

This chain joins TRBV7-7 and TRBJ2-1; the match to TRBD1 covers 7 bases. After removal of 5 bases from V and 9 bases from J, the junction contained 7 bases not matched to a gene. CDR3 length: 13 residues. CDR1 SSHAT and CDR2 FNYEAQ come from the germline V gene (reference sequence). The CDR3 spells CASSPLQGIEQFF. The CDR3 DNA is TGTGCCAGCAGCCCACTACAGGGGATTGAGCAGTTCTTC. Using reference TRBV7-7 and TRBJ2-1 for the parts outside the CDR3, the full variable domain is GAGVSQSPRYKVTKRGQDVTLRCDPISSHATLYWYQQALGQGPEFLTYFNYEAQPDKSGLPSDRFSAERPEGSISTLTIQRTEQRDSAMYRCASSPLQGIEQFFGPGTRLTVL.

The chain couples TRBV5-4 to TRBJ1-2; D is uncertain. V shed 1 base and J shed 7 bases, with 14 bases lying between them. The CDR3 sequence is 14 residues long. CDR1 and CDR2 from the germline V gene are SGHNT and YYREEE (reference sequence). CDR3 in amino acids: CASSLWSARTGYTF. CDR3 sequence (DNA): TGTGCCAGCAGCTTGTGGTCAGCAAGAACTGGCTACACCTTC.

The rearrangement joins TRBV19 to TRBJ2-5; possible D gene TRBD1, 6 bases. This CDR3 contains 14 residues. Between the trimmed V and J ends, which lost 6 bases and 0 bases, there was a span of 11 bases. CDR1 is LNHDA, CDR2 SQIVND, per germline (reference sequence). The CDR3 DNA reads as TGTGCCAGTAGGCCGGACAGAAACCAAGAGACCCAGTACTTC. It yields the protein CASRPDRNQETQYF.

The chain is built from TRBV4-3 and TRBJ1-6; TRBD1 is a possible D gene (6 bases). Trimming left V 0 bases short and J 12 bases short, with 12 bases between. Germline V lookup: CDR1 LGHNA, CDR2 YSLEER. The CDR3 runs 14 residues. CDR3 nucleotide sequence: TGCGCCAGCAGCCAAGACAGGCAGGGGTTACCCCTCCACTTT. Encoded protein: CASSQDRQGLPLHF.

The chain links TRBV6-5 to TRBJ2-2, with no clear D. The ends were cut back, 2 bases at V and 9 bases at J, with 7 bases in the middle. CDR3 length: 12 residues. Germline values: CDR1 MNHEY, CDR2 SVGAGI. The CDR3: CASSYPGRELFF. The CDR3 bases are TGTGCCAGCAGTTACCCCGGAAGGGAGCTGTTTTTT.

The chain links TRBV19 to TRBJ1-6; 7 nucleotides line up with TRBD1. Germline V gives CDR1 LNHDA, CDR2 SQIVND (reference sequence). This CDR3 spans 14 amino acids. Trimming at V came to 3 bases and at J to 7 bases, leaving 3 bases not matched to a gene. CDR3 in amino acids: CASSMYRGNSPLHF. Written as DNA, the CDR3 is TGTGCCAGTAGTATGTACAGGGGAAATTCACCCCTCCACTTT.

As regards this clone: At one of its ends the junction is not consistent with the germline gene, which may arise from a read error. The chain links TRBV7-9 to TRBJ2-7, with TRBD1 matching 8 bases. The length of the CDR3 is 12 residues. The germline V gene encodes CDR1 SEHNR and CDR2 FQNEAQ (reference sequence). The CDR3 is CASSLSDRGSSF. CDR3 nucleotide sequence: TGTGCCAGCAGCTTATCCGACAGGGGTAGCTCCTTC.

The V and J genes are TRBV18 and TRBJ2-1; D remains unclear. The germline V and J ends were trimmed by 3 bases and 4 bases, with 7 bases remaining between them. The CDR3 is 13 amino acids. Germline lookup yields CDR1 KGHSH and CDR2 LQKENI. DNA of the CDR3: TGTGCCAGCTCACCGGACGGATACAATGAGCAGTTCTTC. Translation: CASSPDGYNEQFF.

V gene TRBV28 combines with J gene TRBJ1-4; maybe TRBD1 (6 bases). CDR1 and CDR2 from the germline V gene are MDHEN and SYDVKM. The ends were cut back, 7 bases at V and 0 bases at J, with 12 bases in the middle. The CDR3 sequence is 15 residues long. CDR3 protein: CASIPSGATNEKLFF. Written as DNA, the CDR3 is TGTGCCAGCATTCCCTCAGGGGCAACTAATGAAAAACTGTTTTTT.

This clone appeared once. The chain carries TRBV13 and TRBJ2-2; the match to TRBD1 covers 7 bases. The CDR3 contains 16 residues. V was clipped by 5 bases and J by 1 base; unmatched bases: 7. Germline V gene sequence: CDR1 PRHDT, CDR2 FYEKMQ (reference sequence). CDR3 sequence (DNA): TGTGCCAGCAGCACTAACAGGGGTCTGAACACCGGGGAGCTGTTTTTT. As protein: CASSTNRGLNTGELFF.